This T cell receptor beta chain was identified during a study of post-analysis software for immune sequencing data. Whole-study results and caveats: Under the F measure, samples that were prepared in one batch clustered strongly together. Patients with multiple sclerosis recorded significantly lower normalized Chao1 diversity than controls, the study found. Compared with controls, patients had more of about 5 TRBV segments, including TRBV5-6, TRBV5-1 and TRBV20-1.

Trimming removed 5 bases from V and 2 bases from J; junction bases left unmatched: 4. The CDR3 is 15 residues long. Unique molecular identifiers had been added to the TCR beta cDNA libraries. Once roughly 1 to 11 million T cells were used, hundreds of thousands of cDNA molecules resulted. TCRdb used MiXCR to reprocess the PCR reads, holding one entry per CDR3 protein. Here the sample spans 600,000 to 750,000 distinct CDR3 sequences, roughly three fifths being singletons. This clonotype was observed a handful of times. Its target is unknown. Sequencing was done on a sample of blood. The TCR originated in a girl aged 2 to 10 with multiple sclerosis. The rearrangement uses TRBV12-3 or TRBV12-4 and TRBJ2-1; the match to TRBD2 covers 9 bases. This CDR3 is CASSAGLAPYNEQFF. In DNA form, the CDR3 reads TGTGCCAGCAGTGCGGGACTAGCCCCCTACAATGAGCAGTTCTTC.